The present T cell receptor (beta chain) was sequenced within a study of vaccination and CD4 T cells after COVID-19. Overall study: Testing by nasal swab PCR showed convalescent patients to be SARS-CoV-2 positive; nine were mild and one was severe. In culture, cells were exposed to overlapping spike peptides from SARS-CoV-2, HCoV-NL63, HCoV-OC43 and HCoV-229E. Convalescent individuals numbered four females and six males, two being Hispanic.

Oncomine TCR Beta short-read sequencing was applied to DNA from cultured CD4+ T cells. TCRdb recomputed calls from the PCR reads with MiXCR, one row per CDR3 protein. The repertoire holds more than 9,000 distinct CDR3 sequences, with around 66% as singletons. Note on this clonotype: The antigen is undetermined.

Regarding treatment: roughly 10-day PBMC culture with coronavirus spike peptide pools or control peptides (ViraFEST assay). ViraFEST sequenced TCRs after peptide-pool expansion of antigen-specific T cells. CDR1 LNHDA and CDR2 SQIVND come from the germline V gene (reference sequence). This CDR3 is 14 amino acids long. V shed 3 bases, J shed 4 bases, and the junction held 4 bases outside the gene matches. Input material: CD4+ T cells from blood, cultured in vitro. The clonotype comes from a human donor who had recovered from COVID-19. This sequence joins TRBV19 and TRBJ1-1; the match to TRBD1 covers 8 bases. The CDR3 DNA reads TGTGCCAGTAGTATTCAGGGGGCTGGCACTGAAGCTTTCTTT. This encodes CASSIQGAGTEAFF.